This TCR beta chain emerged from a study of cytomegalovirus exposure and HLA in healthy donors. General study results and limits: Solely CMV serostatus was available to characterize immune exposure. Association with HLA alleles at 0.05 false discovery rate was found for around 17,000 TCR beta sequences in a later analysis. Generally TCR sequences proved uncommon, though certain public TCRs appeared in numerous donors.

Primers included in the PCR were 60 Vbeta and 13 Jbeta primers. Sequencing used immunoSEQ multiplex PCR; TCRdb keeps in-frame clones, though not all of them. The sample consists of approximately 140,000 clones, around 76% of them appearing once. This clone has more than one count but fewer than ten. The antigen remains undetermined. CDR3 length: 15 amino acids. V trimming: 5 bases; J trimming: 5 bases; junction bases outside the gene matches: 8. CDR1 MNHNS and CDR2 SASEGT come from the germline V gene. This TCR was recovered from a man aged 18 to 35 in good health and CMV-seronegative. The sample comprised PBMCs. The rearrangement joins TRBV6-1 to TRBJ2-3; 9 nucleotides line up with TRBD1. The CDR3 bases are TGTGCCAGCAGTAGATTTACAGGGGGCGGAGATACGCAGTATTTT. Residues: CASSRFTGGGDTQYF.